This T cell receptor beta chain was documented in a study of T-cell reconstitution after alpha-beta-depleted transplantation in children. Study conclusions and caveats: For some patients, TCRbeta diversity was high at day 60 because of recipient T cells and thymic progenitors that survived.

The sample holds a few counts of this clonotype. Its antigen is currently unknown. Unique molecular identifiers were built into the TCRbeta library. TCRdb re-derived calls from the PCR reads in MiXCR, one entry per CDR3 protein. The table shows approximately 400,000 distinct CDR3 sequences, with about a sixth occurring only once. Germline V CDR1 and CDR2: MNHEY, SVGAGI. The CDR3 spans 14 residues. Trimming cost V 6 bases and J 12 bases, with 20 bases left between them. The J gene is TRBJ1-4, the V gene TRBV6-5; D may be TRBD1 (5 bases). This specimen consisted of PBMCs, mostly from graft donor cells, obtained 360 days after TCRalphabeta/CD19-depleted stem cell transplant. The sequence was collected from a boy under two years old who had a stem cell transplant for Wiskott-Aldrich syndrome, so the T cells may come from the graft donor. CDR3 region: CASRKPPQKGQLFF. The CDR3 nucleotides read TGTGCCAGCAGAAAACCCCCACAAAAGGGACAACTGTTTTTT.